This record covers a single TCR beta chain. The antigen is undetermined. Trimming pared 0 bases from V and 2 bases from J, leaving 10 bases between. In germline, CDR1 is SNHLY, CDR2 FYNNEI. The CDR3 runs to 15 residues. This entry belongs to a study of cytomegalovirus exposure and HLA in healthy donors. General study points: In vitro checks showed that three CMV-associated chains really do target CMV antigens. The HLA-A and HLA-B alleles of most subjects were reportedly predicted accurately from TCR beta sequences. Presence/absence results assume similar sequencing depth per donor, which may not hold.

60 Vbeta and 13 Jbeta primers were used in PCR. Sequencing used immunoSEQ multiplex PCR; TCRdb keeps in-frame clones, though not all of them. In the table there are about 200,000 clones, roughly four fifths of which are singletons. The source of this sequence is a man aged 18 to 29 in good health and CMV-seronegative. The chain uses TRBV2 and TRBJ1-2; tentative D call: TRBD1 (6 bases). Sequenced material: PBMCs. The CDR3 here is CASSEARGTNYGYTF. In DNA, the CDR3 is TGTGCCAGCAGTGAAGCTAGGGGGACGAACTATGGCTACACCTTC.